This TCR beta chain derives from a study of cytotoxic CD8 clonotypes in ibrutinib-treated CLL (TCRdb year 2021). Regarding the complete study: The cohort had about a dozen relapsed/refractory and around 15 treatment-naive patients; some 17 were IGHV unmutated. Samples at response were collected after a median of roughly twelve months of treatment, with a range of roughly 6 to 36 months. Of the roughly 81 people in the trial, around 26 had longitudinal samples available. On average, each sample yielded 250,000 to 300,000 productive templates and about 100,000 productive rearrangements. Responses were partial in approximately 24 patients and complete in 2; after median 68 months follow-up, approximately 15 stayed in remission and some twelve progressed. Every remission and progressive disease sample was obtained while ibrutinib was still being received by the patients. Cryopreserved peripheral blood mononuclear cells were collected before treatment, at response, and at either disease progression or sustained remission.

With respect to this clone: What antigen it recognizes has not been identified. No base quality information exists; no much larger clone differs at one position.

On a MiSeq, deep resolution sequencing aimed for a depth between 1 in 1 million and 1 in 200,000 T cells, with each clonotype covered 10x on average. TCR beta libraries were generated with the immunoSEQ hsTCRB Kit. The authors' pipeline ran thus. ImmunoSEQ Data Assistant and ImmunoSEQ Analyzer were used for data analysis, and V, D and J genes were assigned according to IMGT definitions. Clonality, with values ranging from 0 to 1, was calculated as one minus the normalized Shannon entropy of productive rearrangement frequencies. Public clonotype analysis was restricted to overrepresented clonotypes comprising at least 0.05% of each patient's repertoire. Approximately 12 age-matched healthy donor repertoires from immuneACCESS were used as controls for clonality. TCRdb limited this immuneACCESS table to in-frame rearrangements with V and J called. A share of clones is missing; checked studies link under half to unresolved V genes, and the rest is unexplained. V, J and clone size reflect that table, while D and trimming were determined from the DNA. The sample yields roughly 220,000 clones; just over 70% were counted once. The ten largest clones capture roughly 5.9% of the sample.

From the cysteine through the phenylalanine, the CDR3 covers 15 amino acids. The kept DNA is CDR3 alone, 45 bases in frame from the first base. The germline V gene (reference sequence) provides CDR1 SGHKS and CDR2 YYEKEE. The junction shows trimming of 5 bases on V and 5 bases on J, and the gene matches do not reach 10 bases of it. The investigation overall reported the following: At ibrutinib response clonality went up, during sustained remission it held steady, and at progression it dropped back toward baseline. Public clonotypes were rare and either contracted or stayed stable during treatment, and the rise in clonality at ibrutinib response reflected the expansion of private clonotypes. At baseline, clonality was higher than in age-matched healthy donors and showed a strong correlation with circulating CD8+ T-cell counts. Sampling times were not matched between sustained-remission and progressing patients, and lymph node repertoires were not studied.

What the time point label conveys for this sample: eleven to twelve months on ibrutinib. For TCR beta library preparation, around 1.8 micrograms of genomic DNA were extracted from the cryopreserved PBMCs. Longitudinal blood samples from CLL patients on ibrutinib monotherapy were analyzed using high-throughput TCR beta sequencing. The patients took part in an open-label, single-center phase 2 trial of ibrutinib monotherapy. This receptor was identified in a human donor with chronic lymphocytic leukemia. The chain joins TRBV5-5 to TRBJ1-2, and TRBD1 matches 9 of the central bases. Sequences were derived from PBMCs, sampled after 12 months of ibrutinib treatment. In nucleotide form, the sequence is TGTGCCAGCAGAGCTCACCAGGGACAGGGATATGGCTACACCTTC. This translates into CASRAHQGQGYGYTF.